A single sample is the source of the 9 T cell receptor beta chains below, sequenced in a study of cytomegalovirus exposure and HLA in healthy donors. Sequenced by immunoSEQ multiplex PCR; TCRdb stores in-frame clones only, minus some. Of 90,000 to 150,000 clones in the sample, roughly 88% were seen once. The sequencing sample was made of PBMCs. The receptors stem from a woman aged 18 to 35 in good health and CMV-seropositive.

The CDR3 sequence is CSVWTVWQETQYF. DNA for the CDR3: TGCAGCGTTTGGACAGTTTGGCAAGAGACCCAGTACTTC. The chain employs TRBV29-1 and TRBJ2-5; a weak D match, TRBD1 (6 bases). V dropped 5 bases and J dropped 2 bases, with 12 bases sitting between them. Germline CDR1 SQVTM, CDR2 ANQGSEA. This CDR3 spans 13 amino acids.

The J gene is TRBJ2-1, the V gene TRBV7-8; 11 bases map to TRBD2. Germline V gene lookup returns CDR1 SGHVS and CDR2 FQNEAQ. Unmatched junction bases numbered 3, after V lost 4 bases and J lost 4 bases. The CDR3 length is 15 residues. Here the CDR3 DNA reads TGTGCCAGCAGCTCCGGGACTAGCGGTTACAATGAGCAGTTCTTC. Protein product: CASSSGTSGYNEQFF.

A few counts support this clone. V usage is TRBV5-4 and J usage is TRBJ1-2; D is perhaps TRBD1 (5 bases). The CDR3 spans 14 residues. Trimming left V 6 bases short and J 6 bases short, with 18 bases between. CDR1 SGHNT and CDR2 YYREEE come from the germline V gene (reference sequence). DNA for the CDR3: TGTGCCAGCACCTGGGGCCGGGGAGGACATGGCTACACCTTC. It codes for CASTWGRGGHGYTF.

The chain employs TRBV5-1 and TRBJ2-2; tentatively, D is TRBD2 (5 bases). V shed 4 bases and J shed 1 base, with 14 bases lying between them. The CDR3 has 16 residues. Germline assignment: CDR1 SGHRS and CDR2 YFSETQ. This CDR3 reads CASSLGVGVNTGELFF. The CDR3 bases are TGCGCCAGCAGCCTTGGCGTCGGGGTGAACACCGGGGAGCTGTTTTTT.

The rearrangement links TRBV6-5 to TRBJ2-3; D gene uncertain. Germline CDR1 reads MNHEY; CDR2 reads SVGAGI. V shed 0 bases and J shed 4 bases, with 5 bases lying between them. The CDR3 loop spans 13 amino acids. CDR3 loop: CASSYSSSDTQYF. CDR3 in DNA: TGTGCCAGCAGTTACTCTTCATCAGATACGCAGTATTTT.

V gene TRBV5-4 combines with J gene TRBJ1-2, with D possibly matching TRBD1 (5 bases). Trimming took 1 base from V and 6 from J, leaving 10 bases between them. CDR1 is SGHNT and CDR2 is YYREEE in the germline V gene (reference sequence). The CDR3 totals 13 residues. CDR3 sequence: CASSLTGSDGYTF. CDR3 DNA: TGTGCCAGCAGCTTGACAGGCTCAGATGGCTACACCTTC.

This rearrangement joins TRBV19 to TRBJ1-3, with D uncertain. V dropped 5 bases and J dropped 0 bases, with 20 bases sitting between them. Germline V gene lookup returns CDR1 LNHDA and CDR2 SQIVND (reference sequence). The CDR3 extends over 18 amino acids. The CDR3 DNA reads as TGTGCCAGTAGTCCTAGCTCGCCGCGGACCCCCTCTGGAAACACCATATATTTT. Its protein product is CASSPSSPRTPSGNTIYF.

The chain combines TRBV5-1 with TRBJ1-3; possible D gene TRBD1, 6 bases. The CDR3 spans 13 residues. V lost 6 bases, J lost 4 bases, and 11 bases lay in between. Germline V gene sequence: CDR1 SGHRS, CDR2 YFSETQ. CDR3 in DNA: TGCGCCAGCACCGTCGACAGGGGAAACACCATATATTTT. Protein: CASTVDRGNTIYF.

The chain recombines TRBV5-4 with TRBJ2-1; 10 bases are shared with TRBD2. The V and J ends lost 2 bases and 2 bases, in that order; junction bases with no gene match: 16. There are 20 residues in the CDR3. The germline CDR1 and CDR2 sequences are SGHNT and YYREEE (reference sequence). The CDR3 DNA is TGTGCCAGCAGCTTTCTCGGAGGAAGCGGGAGGGACTCGACCTACAATGAGCAGTTCTTC. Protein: CASSFLGGSGRDSTYNEQFF.